This TCR beta chain derives from a study of T cells in Graves' hyperthyroidism and ophthalmopathy. Study conclusions and caveats: Most clonotypes that expanded in the thyroid above 0.001 also showed up in blood. Model-based prediction identified ophthalmopathy a median approximately 6 months prior to its onset.

The CDR3 is made up of 15 amino acids. V lost 6 bases, J lost 8 bases, and 19 bases lay in between. Germline loops: CDR1 SGHVS, CDR2 FQNEAQ. Lactation, pregnancy, other autoimmune disease or uncontrolled infection led to exclusion of patients. This clonotype was detected only a few times. Its antigen is not known. From RNA transcripts, TCR beta CDR3 regions were amplified. The primer set for the first-round RT-PCR of the TCR CDR3 was HTBI. Via MiXCR, TCRdb re-called the multiplex PCR reads, giving one row per CDR3 protein. Found here are over 650,000 distinct CDR3 sequences, approximately 42% of them singletons; the top ten hold under 8%.

The sample was peripheral blood or thyroid tissue (not recorded which). The receptor was derived from an adult man with Graves' disease, either hyperthyroidism or ophthalmopathy (not recorded which). This chain uses TRBV7-8 with TRBJ1-4; D unclear. CDR3 protein: CASSPLSGSREKLFF. CDR3 DNA sequence: TGTGCCAGCAGTCCACTTTCGGGGTCGCGGGAAAAACTGTTTTTT. The variable domain in full, completed from reference TRBV7-8 and TRBJ1-4, reads GAGVSQSPRYKVAKRGQDVALRCDPISGHVSLFWYQQALGQGPEFLTYFQNEAQLDKSGLPSDRFFAERPEGSVSTLKIQRTQQEDSAVYLCASSPLSGSREKLFFGSGTQLSVL.